Listed here are 14 T cell receptor beta chains from one sample, sequenced in a study of blood T cell repertoires in COVID-19 (dated by TCRdb to about 2020). Library creation used the immunoSEQ multiplex PCR assay. Drawn from immuneACCESS, this table holds only the in-frame rearrangements with V and J called that TCRdb kept. Clones are partly lost; checked studies trace under half to an unresolved V gene and leave the rest unexplained. The sample table holds roughly 150,000 clones, of which approximately 80% were seen once. The top ten clonotypes cover less than 6% of the sample. The sequenced sample was PBMCs or T cells enriched from blood (not recorded which). Receptors originate from a man in his forties who had recovered from COVID-19.

The sample holds a few counts of this clone. The chain uses TRBV27 and TRBJ2-7; no clear D. The germline V and J ends were trimmed by 7 bases and 3 bases, with 16 bases remaining between them. This CDR3 contains 14 residues. Germline CDR1 MNHEY, CDR2 SMNVEV (reference sequence). The CDR3 reads CASTLLQVNYEQYF. The CDR3 DNA sequence: TGTGCCAGCACCCTTCTTCAGGTCAACTACGAGCAGTACTTC.

This sequence joins TRBV27 and TRBJ2-4; 7 bases agree with TRBD2. Germline V CDR1 and CDR2: MNHEY, SMNVEV (reference sequence). V dropped 6 bases and J dropped 6; count of bases not matched to a gene: 5. This CDR3 contains 13 residues. CDR3 DNA sequence: TGTGCCAGCAGAGAGCGGGGTCGAAACATTCAGTACTTC. This translates into CASRERGRNIQYF.

The chain has TRBV11-2 and TRBJ2-4; D might be TRBD2 (5 bases). The length of the CDR3 is 18 residues. V lost 3 bases to trimming and J lost 4 bases, with 22 bases between them. The germline V gene encodes CDR1 SGHAT and CDR2 FQNNGV. CDR3 sequence reads: CASSFSNTGVRAKNIQYF. DNA of the CDR3: TGTGCCAGCAGCTTTTCCAATACCGGGGTTCGGGCGAAAAACATTCAGTACTTC.

This chain connects TRBV7-9 to TRBJ2-5; weak D call: TRBD2 (6 bases). The CDR3 runs to 12 residues. Germline V CDR1 and CDR2: SEHNR, FQNEAQ (reference sequence). Trimming stripped 10 bases from V and 2 bases from J, with 11 bases between. The CDR3 reads CATTGEQETQYF. The CDR3 DNA follows: TGTGCCACCACGGGAGAACAAGAGACCCAGTACTTC. Based on the CDR3 plus reference TRBV7-9 and TRBJ2-5, the full variable domain is DTGVSQNPRHKITKRGQNVTFRCDPISEHNRLYWYRQTLGQGPEFLTYFQNEAQLEKSRLLSDRFSAERPKGSFSTLEIQRTEQGDSAMYLCATTGEQETQYFGPGTRLLVL.

The count of this clone is one. The chain recombines TRBV7-9 with TRBJ1-2, with a tentative D call TRBD1 (5 bases). Germline lookup yields CDR1 SEHNR and CDR2 FQNEAQ (reference sequence). V shed 8 bases and J shed 5 bases, with 27 bases lying between them. The CDR3 covers 17 residues. Here the CDR3 DNA reads TGTGCCAGCTTGAGCGGGGGGGGGTCCCCTTCCGTGTATGGCTACACCTTC. Residues: CASLSGGGSPSVYGYTF.

The chain couples TRBV6-5 to TRBJ2-7; TRBD2 matches 7 bases. With 0 bases clipped from V and 4 bases from J, the junction kept 6 bases outside the gene matches. The CDR3 runs 15 residues. Germline lookup yields CDR1 MNHEY and CDR2 SVGAGI. Written as DNA, the CDR3 is TGTGCCAGCAGTTACTCGGTAGCGGGTGAATACGAGCAGTACTTC. It encodes CASSYSVAGEYEQYF.

This chain links TRBV20-1 with TRBJ1-2; the D gene is possibly TRBD1 (5 bases). Trimming removed 3 bases at V and 0 bases at J, with 14 bases between. The CDR3 runs to 15 residues. CDR1 and CDR2 (germline): DFQATT, SNEGSKA (reference sequence). CDR3 loop: CSASEKGLANYGYTF. CDR3 sequence (DNA): TGCAGTGCTAGTGAAAAGGGGTTAGCTAACTATGGCTACACCTTC.

The genes are TRBV28 and TRBJ1-5; the D is unclear. V lost 4 bases to trimming and J lost 5 bases, with 15 bases between them. The CDR3 loop spans 15 amino acids. Germline CDR1 reads MDHEN; CDR2 reads SYDVKM. CDR3 nucleotide sequence: TGTGCCAGCAGTTCCCCGGGATCGGGAGATCAGCCCCAGCATTTT. Protein product: CASSSPGSGDQPQHF.

The chain employs TRBV7-8 and TRBJ2-1; D remains ambiguous. Trimming pared 5 bases from V and 6 bases from J, leaving 17 bases between. Germline CDR1 reads SGHVS; CDR2 reads FQNEAQ. This CDR3 spans 15 amino acids. The CDR3 region has the DNA TGTGCCAGCAGCCCGCAAGCCCACGGGTCCAATGAGCAGTTCTTC. Translation gives CASSPQAHGSNEQFF.

This sequence joins TRBV30 and TRBJ1-3, with a tentative D call TRBD1 (5 bases). The CDR3 is 14 amino acids. Germline-derived CDR1 and CDR2 are GTSNPN and SVGIG (reference sequence). The germline V and J ends were trimmed by 0 bases and 4 bases, with 10 bases remaining between them. The CDR3 loop reads CAWSVLKGGNTIYF. In DNA form, the CDR3 reads TGTGCCTGGAGTGTACTTAAGGGGGGAAACACCATATATTTT.

The V gene is TRBV30, the J gene TRBJ1-2; 8 bases match TRBD1. This CDR3 is 15 amino acids long. V gave up 5 bases and J gave up 2 bases; unmatched junction bases: 10. Looked up from germline, CDR1 is GTSNPN and CDR2 is SVGIG (reference sequence). The DNA for the CDR3 is TGTGCCTGGGGACCAAAGGACAGGGCAAACTATGGCTACACCTTC. This gives the protein CAWGPKDRANYGYTF.

The V call is TRBV12-3 or TRBV12-4, the J call TRBJ2-7; D not resolved. CDR3 length: 13 amino acids. V lost 6 bases and J 4 bases, leaving 13 bases between the germline ends. The CDR3 reads CASSDANGYEQYF. The CDR3 nucleotides are TGTGCCAGCAGCGATGCTAACGGTTACGAGCAGTACTTC.

This sequence joins TRBV4-1 and TRBJ2-7; 10 nucleotides align to TRBD1. Per the germline V gene, CDR1 is MGHRA and CDR2 is YSYEKL. The CDR3 length is 16 residues. V shed 0 bases and J 4 bases; nucleotides not matched to a gene: 6. The CDR3 region has the DNA TGCGCCAGCAGCCAAGAAGGGGACAGGGGCGCGTACGAGCAGTACTTC. Its protein is CASSQEGDRGAYEQYF.

This chain joins TRBV4-2 and TRBJ2-1, with TRBD2 matching over 12 bases. With 1 base clipped from V and 1 base from J, the junction kept 5 bases outside the gene matches. The germline gives CDR1 LGHNA, CDR2 YNFKEQ. The CDR3 runs 18 residues. The CDR3 DNA sequence: TGTGCCAGCAGCCAAGGATTTCTAGCGGGGGGGTCCTACAATGAGCAGTTCTTC. Its protein product is CASSQGFLAGGSYNEQFF.